The next 22 T cell receptor beta chains were all read from a single sample in a study of cytomegalovirus exposure and HLA in healthy donors. The study ran its PCR with 60 Vbeta and 13 Jbeta primers. Profiling relied on immunoSEQ multiplex PCR, and the TCRdb table lists in-frame clones only, not all of them. The table lists roughly 190,000 clones, roughly 76% of them singletons. The sequenced material came from PBMCs. These receptor sequences come from a middle-aged man in good health and CMV-seropositive.

This chain joins TRBV30 and TRBJ2-7; D might be TRBD1 (6 bases). Germline CDR1 GTSNPN, CDR2 SVGIG (reference sequence). There are 14 residues in the CDR3. Trimming shortened V by 1 base and J by 4 bases, and 14 bases separated the two germline ends. The CDR3 reads CAWSAGRGKYEQYF. CDR3 DNA: TGTGCCTGGAGTGCGGGCAGGGGAAAGTACGAGCAGTACTTC. Full variable domain (remainder filled in from reference TRBV30 and TRBJ2-7): SQTIHQWPATLVQPVGSPLSLECTVEGTSNPNLYWYRQAAGRGLQLLFYSVGIGQISSEVPQNLSASRPQDRQFILSSKKLLLSDSGFYLCAWSAGRGKYEQYFGPGTRLTVT.

V and J are TRBV6-5 and TRBJ2-5; TRBD1 might be the D (5 bases). The CDR3 is made up of 14 amino acids. Germline V CDR1 and CDR2: MNHEY, SVGAGI. V was pared by 5 bases and J by 5 bases, with 15 bases between. The CDR3 reads CASSPFQGEETQYF. In DNA form, the CDR3 reads TGTGCCAGCAGTCCCTTTCAGGGCGAGGAGACCCAGTACTTC.

This sequence joins TRBV6-5 and TRBJ1-1, with a possible D match to TRBD1 (5 bases). This CDR3 region has 14 residues. CDR1 is MNHEY and CDR2 is SVGAGI in the germline V gene. V shed 6 bases and J shed 7 bases, with 18 bases lying between them. The DNA of the CDR3 is TGTGCCAGCAGCACGACAGAGTTTCGGGTTGAAGCTTTCTTT. Protein product: CASSTTEFRVEAFF.

V and J are TRBV30 and TRBJ2-5; D ambiguous. CDR1 and CDR2 from the germline V gene are GTSNPN and SVGIG (reference sequence). CDR3 size: 12 residues. V lost 6 bases and J 5 bases, leaving 13 bases between the germline ends. The CDR3 loop is CACPGLTETQYF. DNA for the CDR3: TGTGCCTGCCCGGGTTTAACGGAGACCCAGTACTTC.

The rearrangement links TRBV18 to TRBJ2-7, with TRBD1 identical over 9 bases. Germline V gene sequence: CDR1 KGHSH, CDR2 LQKENI. Germline trimming cut 3 bases from V and 4 bases from J; bases unmatched to any gene: 7. There are 15 residues in the CDR3. The CDR3 reads CASSPPGQGGYEQYF. CDR3 sequence (DNA): TGTGCCAGCTCACCGCCGGGACAGGGAGGGTACGAGCAGTACTTC.

Worth noting for this clone: Sequence at one end of the junction differs from germline and may be a read error. The V and J genes are TRBV25-1 and TRBJ1-5; a possible D gene is TRBD1 (5 bases). Germline CDR1 reads MGHDK; CDR2 reads SYGVNS. The CDR3 is made up of 15 amino acids. This CDR3 is CASSERAGFNQPQHF. For the CDR3, the DNA is TGTGCCAGCAGTGAAAGGGCAGGGTTCAATCAACCCCAGCATTTT.

The chain recombines TRBV7-2 with TRBJ1-2, with D possibly matching TRBD1 (5 bases). Trimming took 3 bases from V and 2 from J, leaving 10 bases between them. CDR1 and CDR2 (germline): SGHTA, FQGNSA. This CDR3 contains 14 residues. The CDR3 reads CASSFAQENYGYTF. The CDR3 coding sequence is TGTGCCAGCAGCTTCGCACAGGAGAACTATGGCTACACCTTC.

J is TRBJ1-1 and V is TRBV19; a possible D gene is TRBD1 (5 bases). Germline values: CDR1 LNHDA, CDR2 SQIVND (reference sequence). The V gene lost 6 bases and the J gene lost 0 bases, with 17 bases spanning the gap. CDR3 length: 16 amino acids. CDR3 coding DNA: TGTGCCAGTAGGATCATATCGACAGTCCTGAACACTGAAGCTTTCTTT. It is translated as CASRIISTVLNTEAFF.

The chain carries TRBV9 and TRBJ1-1; no firm D call. V lost 0 bases and J 1 base, leaving 10 bases between the germline ends. The CDR3 is 15 residues long. The germline gives CDR1 SGDLS, CDR2 YYNGEE. The CDR3 is CASSVGAARNTEAFF. The CDR3 DNA follows: TGTGCCAGCAGCGTAGGGGCAGCCCGGAACACTGAAGCTTTCTTT.

The CDR3 is CASSLAGQLLGNTEAFF. The CDR3 DNA sequence: TGCGCCAGCAGCTTGGCGGGACAGCTCTTGGGGAACACTGAAGCTTTCTTT. The chain carries TRBV5-1 and TRBJ1-1; 7 nucleotides agree with TRBD1. Losses at the gene ends were 0 bases for V and 1 base for J; bases not matched to a gene: 9. The CDR3 runs 17 residues. The germline CDR1 and CDR2 sequences are SGHRS and YFSETQ.

The CDR3 DNA reads as TGTGCCAGCACCCCCGCGGGTTACAATGAGCAGTTCTTC. The encoded protein is CASTPAGYNEQFF. The chain is built from TRBV6-5 and TRBJ2-1; D is possibly TRBD2 (5 bases). The CDR3 spans 13 residues. Trimming removed 7 bases at V and 4 bases at J, with 11 bases between. Per the germline V gene, CDR1 is MNHEY and CDR2 is SVGAGI.

There are a few counts of this clone. The chain combines TRBV28 with TRBJ2-7; D not certain. The CDR3 loop spans 13 amino acids. Trimming stripped 2 bases from V and 1 base from J, with 6 bases between. CDR1 and CDR2 (germline): MDHEN, SYDVKM. This CDR3 reads CASSLELSYEQYF. CDR3 bases: TGTGCCAGCAGTTTAGAGCTTTCCTACGAGCAGTACTTC.

The J gene is TRBJ1-1, the V gene TRBV27; D uncertain. From germline, CDR1 is MNHEY and CDR2 SMNVEV (reference sequence). The CDR3 consists of 14 residues. The V end was cut by 5 bases, the J end by 1 base, with 11 bases between. CDR3 amino acids: CASSLDNPNTEAFF. The CDR3 region has the DNA TGTGCCAGCAGTCTCGACAACCCGAACACTGAAGCTTTCTTT.

This rearrangement joins TRBV7-2 to TRBJ2-7; possible D gene TRBD2, 7 bases. The CDR3 consists of 14 residues. The V gene lost 4 bases and the J gene lost 7 bases, with 17 bases spanning the gap. CDR1 is SGHTA and CDR2 is FQGNSA in the germline V gene. DNA for the CDR3: TGTGCCAGCAGCTCGGCCATCGGGGGGCAAGAGCAGTACTTC. Translating it yields CASSSAIGGQEQYF.

The V call is TRBV7-2, the J call TRBJ2-7; 10 bases are a match to TRBD1. V shed 5 bases, J shed 5 bases, and the junction held 6 bases outside the gene matches. CDR1 and CDR2 (germline): SGHTA, FQGNSA. The length of the CDR3 is 14 residues. The CDR3 DNA sequence: TGTGCCAGCAGCCGGGACAGGGGAAGGAACGAGCAGTACTTC. Translating gives CASSRDRGRNEQYF.

Comments on this clone: At the DNA level, this CDR3 is encoded by other sequences in the same sample as well. The chain links TRBV30 to TRBJ2-5, with a possible D match to TRBD2 (7 bases). This CDR3 has 13 amino acids. Germline V gene lookup returns CDR1 GTSNPN and CDR2 SVGIG (reference sequence). V was pared by 3 bases and J by 5 bases, with 13 bases between. The CDR3 here is CAWSSGGGETQYF. As DNA, the CDR3 is TGTGCCTGGAGCTCGGGGGGCGGGGAGACCCAGTACTTC. Drawing the rest from reference TRBV30 and TRBJ2-5, the complete variable domain is SQTIHQWPATLVQPVGSPLSLECTVEGTSNPNLYWYRQAAGRGLQLLFYSVGIGQISSEVPQNLSASRPQDRQFILSSKKLLLSDSGFYLCAWSSGGGETQYFGPGTRLLVL.

V usage is TRBV6-1 and J usage is TRBJ2-4; the match to TRBD1 covers 8 bases. The germline V gene encodes CDR1 MNHNS and CDR2 SASEGT. The CDR3 is made up of 16 amino acids. With V trimmed by 4 bases and J by 2 bases, 7 bases remained unmatched. DNA for the CDR3: TGTGCCAGCAGTGGATCAGGGGGCAAGTCCAAAAACATTCAGTACTTC. It codes for CASSGSGGKSKNIQYF.

V is TRBV30 and J is TRBJ2-1; 8 positions agree with TRBD1. The CDR3 loop spans 14 amino acids. Germline CDR1 is GTSNPN and CDR2 is SVGIG (reference sequence). J gave up 4 bases and V 0 bases, and 2 bases lay outside the gene matches. CDR3 sequence: CAWSVRDRYNEQFF. DNA of the CDR3: TGTGCCTGGAGTGTAAGGGACAGGTACAATGAGCAGTTCTTC.

In nucleotides, the CDR3 is TGTGCCAGCAGCTCATCCCCGCCGGGACTAGCGGGGTCTACCGGGGAGCTGTTTTTT. This gives the protein CASSSSPPGLAGSTGELFF. The V call is TRBV27, the J call TRBJ2-2, with TRBD2 matching over 13 bases. Germline values: CDR1 MNHEY, CDR2 SMNVEV (reference sequence). The CDR3 is 19 amino acids. Trimming at V came to 6 bases and at J to 5 bases, leaving 15 bases not matched to a gene.

This chain uses TRBV13 with TRBJ2-7, with TRBD1 matching 11 bases. CDR3 length: 16 residues. V lost 4 bases to trimming and J lost 3 bases; unmatched junction nucleotides: 8. CDR1 is PRHDT and CDR2 is FYEKMQ in the germline V gene (reference sequence). This CDR3 is CASSSFPGTGGYEQYF. CDR3 DNA sequence: TGTGCCAGCAGCTCCTTTCCCGGGACAGGGGGCTACGAGCAGTACTTC.

The genes are TRBV6-6 and TRBJ2-1, with D possibly being TRBD2 (5 bases). Per germline, CDR1 MNHNY and CDR2 SVGAGI (reference sequence). The CDR3 totals 15 residues. Trimming left V 6 bases short and J 3 bases short, with 15 bases between. In DNA form, the CDR3 reads TGTGCCAGCAGCCTCTCGGACGGACTCTACAATGAGCAGTTCTTC. It yields the protein CASSLSDGLYNEQFF.

V gene TRBV27 combines with J gene TRBJ1-1, with 7 bases that match TRBD1. CDR1 and CDR2 (germline): MNHEY, SMNVEV (reference sequence). The CDR3 extends over 15 amino acids. V shed 2 bases, J shed 5 bases, and the junction held 8 bases outside the gene matches. CDR3 nucleotide sequence: TGTGCCAGCAGTTTACAGACAGGGCGTGGTACTGAAGCTTTCTTT. Residues: CASSLQTGRGTEAFF.